This T cell receptor beta chain was profiled in a study of blood T cell repertoires in COVID-19. Across the study: In each case, the material was cDNA or gDNA derived from T cells, B-cell-depleted T cells, or PBMCs.

This table comes from immunoSEQ multiplex PCR, and its TCRdb copy is limited to in-frame clones, with some not included. This sample carries 150,000 or so clones, about 80% of them seen once, and the ten largest clones take over 20%. Trimming shortened V by 0 bases and J by 3 bases, and 11 bases separated the two germline ends. The germline V gene has CDR1 SGHTA and CDR2 FQGNSA. This CDR3 comprises 15 residues. This sequence originates from a woman of 80 years or more with acute or convalescent COVID-19. The V gene is TRBV7-2, the J gene TRBJ1-2; no reliable D call. The source material was peripheral blood. The CDR3 sequence: CASSLAKGADYGYTF. As DNA, the CDR3 is TGTGCCAGCAGCTTAGCGAAAGGAGCTGACTATGGCTACACCTTC.